Below are 30 T cell receptor beta chains sequenced from a single sample in a study of response to subunit inactivated influenza vaccine (dated 2018 in TCRdb). Libraries were constructed by RT-PCR. Sequencing was carried out with an Illumina HiSeq 2500. The raw public data were reprocessed by TCRdb itself: fastp quality trimming at Q25, MiXCR clonotype calling, in-frame beta chains only. When rows share a CDR3 protein, they turn into one entry using the most common DNA and genes. For this sample there are roughly 760,000 distinct CDR3 sequences; around 21% appear just once. The ten largest clones take up approximately 10% of the sample. This material consisted of PBMCs from blood, taken around 5 days after vaccination. The receptors come from a man in his forties or fifties who received an inactivated influenza vaccine. Donor details come from another sample of the same person, matched by shared clones.

As concerns this clonotype: At one end, the junction sequence differs from germline, possibly due to a read error. This chain uses TRBV5-5 with TRBJ2-5; 8 bases fit TRBD1. From germline, CDR1 is SGHKS and CDR2 YYEKEE (reference sequence). This CDR3 region has 14 residues. The CDR3: CASTTPGGWETQCF. The CDR3 nucleotides are TGTGCCAGCACCACTCCAGGGGGCTGGGAGACCCAGTGCTTC.

This clonotype came up once. This chain joins TRBV4-1 and TRBJ2-1; 9 bases are shared with TRBD2. The V gene's germline CDR1 is MGHRA and CDR2 YSYEKL. Germline trimming cut 3 bases from V and 7 bases from J; bases unmatched to any gene: 7. The CDR3 totals 15 residues. The CDR3, as DNA: TGCGCCAGCAGCCACCGAGCGGGGGGTGGGAATGAGCAGTTCTTC. This encodes CASSHRAGGGNEQFF.

V usage is TRBV20-1 and J usage is TRBJ2-5, with D perhaps matching TRBD1 (5 bases). The ends were cut back, 1 base at V and 2 bases at J, with 14 bases in the middle. Per germline, CDR1 DFQATT and CDR2 SNEGSKA (reference sequence). CDR3 length equals 15 residues. CDR3: CSARVLQANQETQYF. In DNA form, the CDR3 reads TGCAGTGCTAGAGTGCTACAGGCTAATCAAGAGACCCAGTACTTC.

The rearrangement links TRBV18 to TRBJ2-6; the D is unclear. The V end lost 0 bases, the J end lost 2 bases, and 17 bases lay between the germline ends. CDR1 KGHSH and CDR2 LQKENI come from the germline V gene. CDR3 length: 19 residues. The CDR3 loop is CASSPPFPISDAGANVLTF. The CDR3 coding sequence is TGTGCCAGCTCACCACCCTTCCCTATATCTGACGCTGGGGCCAACGTCCTGACTTTC.

Only one count was recorded for this clonotype. This chain connects TRBV9 to TRBJ2-2; 8 bases align to TRBD2. Germline CDR1 SGDLS, CDR2 YYNGEE. This CDR3 is 16 amino acids long. J lost 7 bases, V lost 1 base, and 9 bases had no gene match. CDR3 DNA sequence: TGTGCCAGCAGCGTACAGAGCGGGAGTAGACACGGGGAGCTGTTTTTT. It encodes CASSVQSGSRHGELFF.

This clonotype was counted a few times. V is TRBV18 and J is TRBJ2-7; the D gene is possibly TRBD2 (6 bases). V was cut by 0 bases and J by 0 bases, with 12 bases left in between. There are 16 residues in the CDR3. Germline V gene lookup returns CDR1 KGHSH and CDR2 LQKENI. The CDR3 loop is CASSPPGYGGSYEQYF. Written as DNA, the CDR3 is TGTGCCAGCTCACCACCGGGATACGGGGGCTCCTACGAGCAGTACTTC. The full variable domain, rest sourced from reference TRBV18 and TRBJ2-7, is NAGVMQNPRHLVRRRGQEARLRCSPMKGHSHVYWYRQLPEEGLKFMVYLQKENIIDESGMPKERFSAEFPKEGPSILRIQQVVRGDSAAYFCASSPPGYGGSYEQYFGPGTRLTVT.

The chain has TRBV10-3 and TRBJ2-7; TRBD2 might be the D (5 bases). From germline, CDR1 is ENHRY and CDR2 SYGVKD. Trimming removed 3 bases from V and 7 bases from J, with 16 bases in between. The CDR3 extends over 14 amino acids. CDR3 sequence: CAISDSGVRREQYF. In DNA form, the CDR3 reads TGTGCCATCAGTGATTCCGGGGTCCGGAGAGAGCAGTACTTC.

The chain carries TRBV5-4 and TRBJ2-7, with 8 bases aligning to TRBD1. CDR3 length: 14 amino acids. V gave up 4 bases and J gave up 8 bases; unmatched junction bases: 11. Germline V CDR1 and CDR2: SGHNT, YYREEE (reference sequence). CDR3 in DNA: TGTGCCAGCAGCCCAAGGACAGGGTTCGACAAGCAGTACTTC. It is translated as CASSPRTGFDKQYF.

The J gene is TRBJ2-1, the V gene TRBV7-6, with 11 bases aligning to TRBD2. Trimming took 5 bases from V and 8 from J; bases not matched to a gene: 11. The germline V gene has CDR1 SGHVS and CDR2 FNYEAQ. This CDR3 has 16 residues. The CDR3 bases are TGTGCCAGCAGCCCAAGTCTGACTAGCGGGATTGATGAGCAGTTCTTC. Protein product: CASSPSLTSGIDEQFF.

This clonotype was detected a few times. The chain uses TRBV5-1 and TRBJ2-1; 7 bases align to TRBD2. Germline V gene sequence: CDR1 SGHRS, CDR2 YFSETQ. The J segment lost 7 bases and the V segment lost 5 bases, leaving 15 bases of the junction unmatched. CDR3 length equals 16 residues. The CDR3 protein is CASRRTLAESGNEQFF. CDR3 nucleotide sequence: TGCGCCAGCAGGAGGACCCTAGCGGAGTCTGGTAATGAGCAGTTCTTC.

V usage is TRBV12-5 and J usage is TRBJ2-2; no firm D call. Germline CDR1 and CDR2: LGHNT and FRNRAP. The CDR3 has 14 amino acids. Trimming removed 1 base at V and 6 bases at J, with 9 bases between. CDR3 in amino acids: CASGLGTWAGELFF. The CDR3 DNA is TGTGCTAGTGGTTTGGGAACATGGGCCGGGGAGCTGTTTTTT.

This clonotype has just a few counts. V gene TRBV4-3 combines with J gene TRBJ2-7; 8 nucleotides line up with TRBD1. The CDR3 runs 15 residues. V lost 1 base and J lost 4; bases outside the gene matches: 6. The V gene's germline CDR1 is LGHNA and CDR2 YSLEER. The CDR3 here is CASSQGTGFLYEQYF. The CDR3 DNA follows: TGCGCCAGCAGCCAAGGGACAGGGTTTTTATACGAGCAGTACTTC.

This clonotype was recorded many times. The genes are TRBV5-8 and TRBJ2-2; TRBD2 matches at 10 bases. The CDR3 is 16 residues long. Germline V gene sequence: CDR1 SGHTS, CDR2 YDEGEE. Germline trimming cut 0 bases from V and 1 base from J; bases unmatched to any gene: 0. In nucleotides, the CDR3 is TGTGCCAGCAGCTTGGGACTAGCGGGGAACACCGGGGAGCTGTTTTTT. Its translation is CASSLGLAGNTGELFF.

The chain joins TRBV4-3 to TRBJ2-3; 8 nucleotides align to TRBD2. V shed 0 bases, J shed 6 bases, and the junction held 11 bases outside the gene matches. From germline, CDR1 is LGHNA and CDR2 YSLEER. The CDR3 consists of 17 residues. The CDR3, as DNA: TGCGCCAGCAGCCAAGATGCGTCCAGCGGGAGTCCGGATACGCAGTATTTT. This encodes CASSQDASSGSPDTQYF.

This clonotype was seen more than once but under ten times. This chain connects TRBV10-3 to TRBJ1-2, with 7 bases matching TRBD1. CDR1 ENHRY and CDR2 SYGVKD come from the germline V gene. V was clipped by 7 bases and J by 0 bases; unmatched bases: 2. This CDR3 has 13 amino acids. CDR3 DNA sequence: TGTGCCATCACCGGGACAGCTAACTATGGCTACACCTTC. Its protein product is CAITGTANYGYTF.

The V gene is TRBV10-3, the J gene TRBJ2-5; TRBD2 aligns across 9 bases. Germline trimming cut 0 bases from V and 4 bases from J; bases unmatched to any gene: 9. Germline values: CDR1 ENHRY, CDR2 SYGVKD. The CDR3 contains 17 residues. The CDR3 nucleotides read TGTGCCATCAGTGAGTCGTGGCTAGCGGGGAGCGTAGAGACCCAGTACTTC. It is translated as CAISESWLAGSVETQYF.

This chain uses TRBV5-1 with TRBJ1-1, with 12 bases fitting TRBD1. This CDR3 has 16 amino acids. V was clipped by 3 bases and J by 5 bases; unmatched bases: 8. CDR1 SGHRS and CDR2 YFSETQ come from the germline V gene. The CDR3 region is CASSSPGTGGRTEAFF. CDR3 sequence (DNA): TGCGCCAGCAGCTCGCCCGGGACAGGGGGCAGGACTGAAGCTTTCTTT. Full variable domain (rest looked up from reference TRBV5-1 and TRBJ1-1): KAGVTQTPRYLIKTRGQQVTLSCSPISGHRSVSWYQQTPGQGLQFLFEYFSETQRNKGNFPGRFSGRQFSNSRSEMNVSTLELGDSALYLCASSSPGTGGRTEAFFGQGTRLTVV.

This clonotype came up a few times. V usage is TRBV7-2 and J usage is TRBJ2-1; D uncertain. With 10 bases removed from V and 7 bases from J, the gap between germline ends came to 23 bases. This CDR3 comprises 15 residues. Germline CDR1 and CDR2: SGHTA and FQGNSA. The CDR3 DNA reads TGTGCCATCCAGAAACCGCCTTTGCGAAATAATGAGCAGTTCTTC. It specifies CAIQKPPLRNNEQFF. Filled out from reference TRBV7-2 and TRBJ2-1, the complete variable domain reads GAGVSQSPSNKVTEKGKDVELRCDPISGHTALYWYRQSLGQGLEFLIYFQGNSAPDKSGLPSDRFSAERTGGSVSTLTIQRTQQEDSAVYLCAIQKPPLRNNEQFFGPGTRLTVL.

The V call is TRBV5-1, the J call TRBJ1-4; the match to TRBD1 covers 11 bases. The CDR3 is 17 amino acids. CDR1 is SGHRS, CDR2 YFSETQ, per germline. The trim removed 2 bases at V and 10 bases at J, leaving 13 bases unmatched. The CDR3 region has the DNA TGCGCCAGCAGCTTCAGGGGACAGGGGGAGCCCCGCGGAAAACTGTTTTTT. It translates to CASSFRGQGEPRGKLFF.

This clonotype was counted only a few times. This rearrangement joins TRBV12-3 or TRBV12-4 to TRBJ2-1, with D possibly matching TRBD2 (6 bases). The CDR3 contains 14 residues. Trimming pared 7 bases from V and 5 bases from J, leaving 15 bases between. For the CDR3, the DNA is TGTGCCAGCACTGGGACTTACTTAAACAATGAGCAGTTCTTC. This encodes CASTGTYLNNEQFF.

This chain joins TRBV6-5 and TRBJ2-1; D may match TRBD1 or TRBD2 (5 bases each). CDR1 MNHEY and CDR2 SVGAGI come from the germline V gene. The length of the CDR3 is 17 residues. V was pared by 0 bases and J by 4 bases, with 16 bases between. CDR3 nucleotide sequence: TGTGCCAGCAGTTACTCGAGGGGTGCCAGAGATTACAATGAGCAGTTCTTC. It yields the protein CASSYSRGARDYNEQFF.

Turning to this clonotype: No conserved phenylalanine or tryptophan ends this CDR3, so it is likely a read error. The chain combines TRBV5-1 with TRBJ2-2, with D possibly being TRBD2 (5 bases). Germline-derived CDR1 and CDR2 are SGHRS and YFSETQ. The CDR3 runs 15 residues. Trimming stripped 3 bases from V and 6 bases from J, with 15 bases between. CDR3 region: CASSSRLTEAGELFY. The CDR3 region has the DNA TGCGCCAGCAGCTCCCGACTAACCGAGGCCGGGGAGCTGTTTTAT.

The gene calls are TRBV5-1 and TRBJ2-3; no definite D call. Trimming removed 3 bases at V and 0 bases at J, with 8 bases between. This CDR3 comprises 14 residues. The germline gives CDR1 SGHRS, CDR2 YFSETQ. Here the CDR3 DNA reads TGCGCCAGCAGCTCATCCTCTAGCACAGATACGCAGTATTTT. Protein sequence: CASSSSSSTDTQYF.

The chain recombines TRBV7-9 with TRBJ2-2; D gene ambiguous. V lost 5 bases to trimming and J lost 0 bases, with 10 bases between them. The CDR3 has 15 amino acids. The germline gives CDR1 SEHNR, CDR2 FQNEAQ (reference sequence). CDR3 nucleotide sequence: TGTGCCAGCAGCCCGCTTAACCCGAACACCGGGGAGCTGTTTTTT. Translation: CASSPLNPNTGELFF.

This clonotype came up a few times. The chain is built from TRBV6-2 or TRBV6-3 and TRBJ2-7, with 10 positions matching TRBD2. The CDR3 is 15 amino acids. Germline V gives CDR1 MNHEY, CDR2 SVGEGT. V dropped 6 bases and J dropped 2; count of bases not matched to a gene: 7. The CDR3 DNA follows: TGTGCCAGCAGCTTAGCGGGAGGCCTACCCTACGAGCAGTACTTC. Encoded protein: CASSLAGGLPYEQYF.

J is TRBJ2-3 and V is TRBV15; possible D gene TRBD2, 5 bases. Germline CDR1 is LNHNV and CDR2 is YYDKDF (reference sequence). The CDR3 contains 17 residues. V lost 6 bases, J lost 2 bases, and 21 bases lay in between. CDR3 sequence: CATSLSEIGLSTDTQYF. For the CDR3, the DNA is TGTGCCACCAGTCTCTCAGAGATCGGACTTTCCACAGATACGCAGTATTTT.

The sample holds a few counts of this clonotype. The rearrangement joins TRBV27 to TRBJ1-1; 8 bases map to TRBD1. The CDR3 loop spans 16 amino acids. Per the germline V gene, CDR1 is MNHEY and CDR2 is SMNVEV (reference sequence). V shed 5 bases and J 2 bases; nucleotides not matched to a gene: 10. As DNA, the CDR3 is TGTGCCAGCAGTCACCCCGGGACAGGAGGTAACACTGAAGCTTTCTTT. Translation gives CASSHPGTGGNTEAFF.

CDR3 residues: CASIKGVGLADTYEQYF. Written as DNA, the CDR3 is TGTGCCAGCATCAAGGGGGTGGGACTAGCGGATACCTACGAGCAGTACTTC. This chain links TRBV21-1 with TRBJ2-7; no check of the table's D call, TRBD2, against the DNA was made. TRBV21-1 has pseudogene status. This CDR3 contains 17 residues.

This clonotype was seen more than once but under ten times. The gene calls are TRBV4-2 and TRBJ2-7, with D perhaps matching TRBD1 (6 bases). The CDR3 spans 14 residues. CDR1 and CDR2 (germline): LGHNA, YNFKEQ. V shed 0 bases and J shed 3 bases, with 9 bases lying between them. This chain's CDR3 is CASSQDQGYYEQYF. The CDR3 bases are TGTGCCAGCAGCCAAGATCAGGGGTACTACGAGCAGTACTTC.

This clonotype has at least ten counts. The chain employs TRBV27 and TRBJ1-1; the D is unclear. V lost 0 bases and J lost 1, with 6 bases in between. The length of the CDR3 is 14 residues. Germline-derived CDR1 and CDR2 are MNHEY and SMNVEV (reference sequence). CDR3 amino acids: CASSLSRGNTEAFF. CDR3 DNA sequence: TGTGCCAGCAGTTTATCCCGGGGGAACACTGAAGCTTTCTTT.